A selection of T cell receptor beta chains follows, all from one sample in a study of shared clonotypes between healthy human individuals. Repertoires were generated with immunoSEQ multiplex PCR, while TCRdb's copy carries only in-frame clones and drops some. The sample includes roughly 1,500,000 clones, around 98% seen only once; the top ten take about 0.45%. Sequenced material: naive CD4+ T cells sorted from blood. The receptor set was obtained from a man younger than 40 in good health. The CDR3 runs from the conserved cysteine through the conserved F or W. Fields, in order: V gene, clone size, D gene, J gene, CDR3 DNA, CDR3 protein. D genes are given only for firm matches. Size is omitted from some rows. Given values are once, few, many or a class for expanded clones.

v_call: TRBV19; clone_size: -; d_call: TRBD1; j_call: TRBJ1-2; cdr3_nt: TGTGCCAGTAGCCCCCAAAGGGACAGGGAAGCTCGAGCTAACTATGGCTACACCTTC; cdr3_aa: CASSPQRDREARANYGYTF
v_call: TRBV7-3; clone_size: -; d_call: TRBD1; j_call: TRBJ2-1; cdr3_nt: TGTGCCAGCAGCTCTGGACAGGGTTCCTACAATGAGCAGTTCTTC; cdr3_aa: CASSSGQGSYNEQFF
v_call: TRBV6-1; clone_size: -; d_call: -; j_call: TRBJ1-5; cdr3_nt: TGTGCCAGCAGTGAACTGGGTCGTCTGGATCAGCCCCAGCATTTT; cdr3_aa: CASSELGRLDQPQHF
v_call: TRBV29-1; clone_size: -; d_call: TRBD2; j_call: TRBJ2-3; cdr3_nt: TGCAGCGTTGAGGGGACTAGCGTTAGCACAGATACGCAGTATTTT; cdr3_aa: CSVEGTSVSTDTQYF
v_call: TRBV11-3; clone_size: -; d_call: -; j_call: TRBJ2-2; cdr3_nt: TGTGCCAGCAGCTTAACGTTAGCGGCTTACACCGGGGAGCTGTTTTTT; cdr3_aa: CASSLTLAAYTGELFF
v_call: TRBV4-3; clone_size: -; d_call: TRBD1; j_call: TRBJ2-2; cdr3_nt: TGCGCCAGCAGCCTTGGGACAGTGTACACCGGGGAGCTGTTTTTT; cdr3_aa: CASSLGTVYTGELFF
v_call: TRBV7-2; clone_size: -; d_call: -; j_call: TRBJ2-1; cdr3_nt: TGTGCCAGCAGCTTAGCCCTGAGCTCCTACAATGAGCAGTTCTTC; cdr3_aa: CASSLALSSYNEQFF
v_call: TRBV7-2; clone_size: -; d_call: TRBD2; j_call: TRBJ2-7; cdr3_nt: TGTGCCAGCAGCTTGCGGGGGGGCCACGAGCAGTACTTC; cdr3_aa: CASSLRGGHEQYF
v_call: TRBV4-3; clone_size: -; d_call: -; j_call: TRBJ2-7; cdr3_nt: TGCGCCAGCAGCCTGCGCCGATTTGAGGAGGTGGGACTCTACGAGCAGTACTTC; cdr3_aa: CASSLRRFEEVGLYEQYF
v_call: TRBV9; clone_size: -; d_call: TRBD1; j_call: TRBJ2-2; cdr3_nt: TGTGCCAGCAGCGTGATCTCAACAGGGGTGCCCGTAACCGGGGAGCTGTTTTTT; cdr3_aa: CASSVISTGVPVTGELFF
v_call: TRBV5-1; clone_size: -; d_call: -; j_call: TRBJ2-7; cdr3_nt: TGCGCCAGCAGCCCACTTATGGGCTCGTACGAGCAGTACTTC; cdr3_aa: CASSPLMGSYEQYF
v_call: TRBV4-1; clone_size: -; d_call: -; j_call: TRBJ2-6; cdr3_nt: TGCGCCAGCAAGCCCCCTGGGGCCAACGTCCTGACTTTC; cdr3_aa: CASKPPGANVLTF
v_call: TRBV7-2; clone_size: -; d_call: -; j_call: TRBJ2-5; cdr3_nt: TGTGCCAGCAGCTTTTCACGACAAGAGACCCAGTACTTC; cdr3_aa: CASSFSRQETQYF
v_call: TRBV19; clone_size: -; d_call: TRBD1; j_call: TRBJ2-1; cdr3_nt: TGTGCCAGTAGTTTCCGACAGGGCGGCTCCTACAATGAGCAGTTCTTC; cdr3_aa: CASSFRQGGSYNEQFF
v_call: TRBV5-1; clone_size: -; d_call: TRBD2; j_call: TRBJ2-3; cdr3_nt: TGCGCCAGCAGCCCCGACGGTAGCGGGACTACGCAGTATTTT; cdr3_aa: CASSPDGSGTTQYF
v_call: TRBV10-1; clone_size: -; d_call: -; j_call: TRBJ1-1; cdr3_nt: TGCGCCAGCAGTCGGGGACGGTGGATGAACACTGAAGCTTTCTTT; cdr3_aa: CASSRGRWMNTEAFF
v_call: TRBV19; clone_size: -; d_call: -; j_call: TRBJ2-7; cdr3_nt: TGTGCCAGTAGCGGGTTTCGGAACTCCTACGAGCAGTACTTC; cdr3_aa: CASSGFRNSYEQYF
v_call: TRBV6-1; clone_size: -; d_call: TRBD1; j_call: TRBJ1-2; cdr3_nt: TGTGCCAGCAGTGAACGTTCACAGGGGGCAAATGGCTACACCTTC; cdr3_aa: CASSERSQGANGYTF
v_call: TRBV28; clone_size: -; d_call: TRBD2; j_call: TRBJ2-1; cdr3_nt: TGTGCCAGCATCCCAAGCGGGGCCTACTACAATGAGCAGTTCTTC; cdr3_aa: CASIPSGAYYNEQFF
v_call: TRBV5-1; clone_size: -; d_call: TRBD1; j_call: TRBJ2-5; cdr3_nt: TGCGCCAGCAGTCCAGGGGGACGAGAGACCCAGTACTTC; cdr3_aa: CASSPGGRETQYF
v_call: TRBV6-5; clone_size: -; d_call: -; j_call: TRBJ1-2; cdr3_nt: TGTGCCAGCAGGGATACAGCTACCTATGGCTACACCTTC; cdr3_aa: CASRDTATYGYTF
v_call: TRBV19; clone_size: -; d_call: -; j_call: TRBJ2-1; cdr3_nt: TGTGCCAGTAGTATAGGGGAAGGGGAGCAGTTCTTC; cdr3_aa: CASSIGEGEQFF
v_call: TRBV5-1; clone_size: -; d_call: -; j_call: TRBJ2-7; cdr3_nt: TGCGCCAGCAGTTTGAGAGACTACAAGTACGAGCAGTACTTC; cdr3_aa: CASSLRDYKYEQYF
v_call: TRBV28; clone_size: -; d_call: -; j_call: TRBJ2-4; cdr3_nt: TGTGCCAGCAGTTTCGTAGCCAAAAACATTCAGTACTTC; cdr3_aa: CASSFVAKNIQYF
v_call: TRBV19; clone_size: once; d_call: -; j_call: TRBJ1-2; cdr3_nt: TGTGCCAGTAGTATAGATCTCGGAGGAAGGGTTTCACCCTATGGCTACACCTTC; cdr3_aa: CASSIDLGGRVSPYGYTF
v_call: TRBV30; clone_size: -; d_call: TRBD1; j_call: TRBJ1-3; cdr3_nt: TGTGCCGGGGACGTGGGACAGGGGAACACCATATATTTT; cdr3_aa: CAGDVGQGNTIYF
v_call: TRBV15; clone_size: -; d_call: TRBD1; j_call: TRBJ2-6; cdr3_nt: TGTGCCACCAGCAGAGCCATGGACAGGGGCGGTTCTGGGGCCAACGTCCTGACTTTC; cdr3_aa: CATSRAMDRGGSGANVLTF
v_call: TRBV6-5; clone_size: -; d_call: -; j_call: TRBJ1-1; cdr3_nt: TGTGCCAGCAGTTACTCGAGAGGGACGAACACTGAAGCTTTCTTT; cdr3_aa: CASSYSRGTNTEAFF
v_call: TRBV2; clone_size: -; d_call: TRBD1; j_call: TRBJ2-3; cdr3_nt: TGTGCCAATACAGGGGGTGACACAGATACGCAGTATTTT; cdr3_aa: CANTGGDTDTQYF
v_call: TRBV29-1; clone_size: -; d_call: -; j_call: TRBJ2-4; cdr3_nt: TGCAGCGTTGTAGGGAGTGATGTTGGGGCCAAAAACATTCAGTACTTC; cdr3_aa: CSVVGSDVGAKNIQYF
v_call: TRBV10-2; clone_size: -; d_call: TRBD1; j_call: TRBJ1-1; cdr3_nt: TGCGCCAGCAGTATCGGACAGGGCCCGAACACTGAAGCTTTCTTT; cdr3_aa: CASSIGQGPNTEAFF
v_call: TRBV7-3; clone_size: -; d_call: TRBD2; j_call: TRBJ2-1; cdr3_nt: TGTGCCAGCAGCTTATGCGGGAGGGCCTGGCATGAGCAGTTCTTC; cdr3_aa: CASSLCGRAWHEQFF
v_call: TRBV19; clone_size: -; d_call: -; j_call: TRBJ2-3; cdr3_nt: TGTGCCAGTAGTATCGGGGCTAGCACAGATACGCAGTATTTT; cdr3_aa: CASSIGASTDTQYF
v_call: TRBV5-4; clone_size: -; d_call: -; j_call: TRBJ2-5; cdr3_nt: TGTGCCAGCAGCTTGGCAGCCCAAGAGACCCAGTACTTC; cdr3_aa: CASSLAAQETQYF
v_call: TRBV9; clone_size: -; d_call: -; j_call: TRBJ2-5; cdr3_nt: TGTGCCAGCAGCGTAGCTGGAGTTCTTACTGGGGAGACCCAGTACTTC; cdr3_aa: CASSVAGVLTGETQYF
v_call: TRBV30; clone_size: -; d_call: -; j_call: TRBJ2-6; cdr3_nt: TGTGCCTGGAGTGTAACTGGGGCCAACGTCCTGACTTTC; cdr3_aa: CAWSVTGANVLTF
v_call: TRBV28; clone_size: once; d_call: -; j_call: TRBJ2-1; cdr3_nt: TGTGCCAGCAGCCGGGCGCGAAGCTCCTACAATGAGCAGTTCTTC; cdr3_aa: CASSRARSSYNEQFF
v_call: TRBV5-1; clone_size: few; d_call: -; j_call: TRBJ2-7; cdr3_nt: TGCGCCAGCAGCCCTCCCTCCTACGAGCAGTACTTC; cdr3_aa: CASSPPSYEQYF
v_call: TRBV9; clone_size: -; d_call: TRBD2; j_call: TRBJ2-1; cdr3_nt: TGTGCCAGCAGCTTGCGACTAGCGGGAGGGTATGAGCAGTTCTTC; cdr3_aa: CASSLRLAGGYEQFF
v_call: TRBV20-1; clone_size: -; d_call: -; j_call: TRBJ1-2; cdr3_nt: TGCAGTGCTAGTTGGGGGGGCTACACCTTC; cdr3_aa: CSASWGGYTF
v_call: TRBV11-3; clone_size: -; d_call: TRBD2; j_call: TRBJ2-1; cdr3_nt: TGTGCCAGCAGCGTCACTAGCGGGAGGTTCCCCCATGAGCAGTTCTTC; cdr3_aa: CASSVTSGRFPHEQFF
v_call: TRBV11-2; clone_size: -; d_call: -; j_call: TRBJ1-6; cdr3_nt: TGTGCCAGCAGCTTCGGAAGCTCCTATAATTCACCCCTCCACTTT; cdr3_aa: CASSFGSSYNSPLHF
v_call: TRBV25-1; clone_size: -; d_call: -; j_call: TRBJ1-1; cdr3_nt: TGTGCCAGCAGAGGCAGGGTGAACACTGAAGCTTTCTTT; cdr3_aa: CASRGRVNTEAFF
v_call: TRBV27; clone_size: -; d_call: -; j_call: TRBJ1-1; cdr3_nt: TGTGCCAGCAGTAGATCCAGGTTGCAGAACACTGAAGCTTTCTTT; cdr3_aa: CASSRSRLQNTEAFF
v_call: TRBV10-3; clone_size: -; d_call: TRBD2; j_call: TRBJ2-1; cdr3_nt: TGTGCCATCAGTGACCTAGCGGGAGTCGGCAATGAGCAGTTCTTC; cdr3_aa: CAISDLAGVGNEQFF
v_call: TRBV6-6; clone_size: once; d_call: -; j_call: TRBJ2-7; cdr3_nt: TGTGCCAGCAGTTACCCACCTCCCCTCGAGCAGTACTTC; cdr3_aa: CASSYPPPLEQYF